The TCR beta chain under discussion was sequenced for a study of OX40 agonist ivuxolimab in advanced cancers. Study-level background: Ivuxolimab was an agonistic, fully human IgG2 monoclonal antibody directed against OX40 (CD134), a costimulatory receptor. Intravenous ivuxolimab was administered to patients every 2 weeks at six dose levels: 0.01, 0.1, 0.3, 1.5, 3 and 10 mg/kg. Of the roughly 54 dose-escalation patients, hepatocellular carcinoma was present in about 20, melanoma in approximately 15, renal cell carcinoma in 9 and head and neck cancer in 9. A male proportion of under 85% and a mean age of approximately 61 years, ranging from about 23 to 79, were recorded for the dose-escalation cohort. Prior anti-PD-1, anti-PD-L1 or anti-CTLA-4 therapy was permitted, and checkpoint inhibitors had been received by under 50% of dose-escalation patients. Partial responses occurred in three dose-escalation patients: two with cutaneous melanoma and one with hepatocellular carcinoma. The purpose of peripheral TCRbeta sequencing was to test whether ivuxolimab changed TCR sequence diversity and led to clonal T-cell expansion. The paper reports the monotherapy dose-escalation portion (N of about 56 patients) of the phase I ivuxolimab trial.

The trial excluded patients who had a history of autoimmune disease or who were on systemic immunosuppression. Peripheral blood for TCR sequencing was drawn from every dose cohort at baseline, at cycle 4 day 1 and at cycle 7 day 1. The samples were drawn from a first-in-human, open-label, multicenter phase I dose-escalation trial of ivuxolimab. The trial enrolled adults with locally advanced or metastatic head and neck squamous cell, hepatocellular, melanoma or renal cell carcinoma. Before TCR sequencing, CD4+ T cells and CD8+ T cells from peripheral blood were sorted into separate populations. V was cut back by 1 base and J by 3 bases, leaving a gap of 8 bases between them. The CDR3 has 13 amino acids, counting the end cysteine and phenylalanine. The only DNA kept is the CDR3, 39 bases in frame from the first base. CDR1 and CDR2 are drawn from the germline V gene: SGHRS, YFSETQ. As regards this clone: Its antigen is currently not known. Base-call qualities are not available, and no considerably larger clone is one nucleotide away.

Genomic DNA was extracted from sorted cells for sequencing of the TCRbeta CDR3 region. TCRbeta CDR3 regions were sequenced using the immunoSEQ Assay. TCRdb took this table from immuneACCESS and kept in-frame rearrangements with V and J called. Such tables lack part of the clones; where checked against another copy, unresolved V genes explain under half of the gap, and the rest is unexplained. This sample lists 21,000 or so clones; around 83% were detected once. The ten largest clones take up about 31% of the sample. Overall study outcomes, separate from this receptor: Low levels of normalized T-cell clonal expansion were also seen in some patients who did not respond. Antigen specificity was not determined for the clonally expanded peripheral T cells. After ivuxolimab, more expanded clones were found on average in CD8+ T cells than in CD4+ T cells. Clonal expansion of both CD4+ and CD8+ blood T cells was observed from baseline to week 6 at doses 0.1 to 3.0 mg/kg. Partial responders in the 0.1-3.0 mg/kg groups had among the lowest normalized peripheral clonal expansion, especially among CD8+ T cells.

The V and J genes are TRBV5-1 and TRBJ2-7; the D gene lacks a confident call. Source: CD4+ or CD8+ T cells sorted from blood, taken in a trial of the OX40 agonist ivuxolimab. This receptor was identified in an adult with an advanced solid tumor such as melanoma, head and neck, liver or kidney cancer. CDR3 reads: CASSLHGGYEQYF. The DNA reads as follows: TGCGCCAGCAGCTTGCACGGCGGCTACGAGCAGTACTTC.